The entry below gives a single T cell receptor (beta chain) sequence along with its context. The sample belongs to a study of metastatic and nonmetastatic thyroid tumors. Whole-study context: Patients with malignant and benign thyroid disease provided blood and tumor or nodule tissue, whose repertoires were compared.

The CDR3 covers 13 residues. The germline V gene has CDR1 GTSNPN and CDR2 SVGIG (reference sequence). Deletions cut 5 bases from V and 4 bases from J, with 12 bases between. Using MiXCR, TCRdb re-called clones from the PCR reads. The sample yields some 8,400 clones, around 30% seen once. No patient had received any treatment before thyroid surgery. The source of this sequence is a male donor with papillary thyroid cancer or a benign thyroid nodule (not recorded which). Some clones in this sample may be carry-over from other donors' samples. The sample was tumor tissue. The chain has TRBV30 and TRBJ1-5; D gene ambiguous. In DNA form, the CDR3 reads TGTGCCTGGGGAAAAGGCTTGAATCAGCCCCAGCATTTT. It is translated as CAWGKGLNQPQHF.